This TCR beta chain stems from a study of vaccination effects on CD4 cells after COVID-19. Profiling relied on immunoSEQ multiplex PCR, and the TCRdb table lists in-frame clones only, not all of them. The sample consists of some 63,000 clones, under 85% of them appearing once. It was after approximately 11 days of culture that CD4+ T cells were isolated. This individual contracted SARS-CoV-2 between March and December 2020, as verified by PCR. For this clone: Its antigen is still unknown.

The material was CD4+ T cells from PBMCs cultured without peptide, obtained before COVID-19 vaccination. This clonotype was sampled from a human donor who had a prior SARS-CoV-2 infection.

The CDR3: CASSIRASGGSTDTQYF. CDR3 nucleotide sequence: TGTGCCAGTAGTATACGGGCTAGCGGGGGTAGCACAGATACGCAGTATTTT. The genes are TRBV19 and TRBJ2-3, with 10 bases aligning to TRBD2. This CDR3 has 17 residues. With 2 bases clipped from V and 0 bases from J, the junction kept 5 bases outside the gene matches. The germline V gene encodes CDR1 LNHDA and CDR2 SQIVND (reference sequence).